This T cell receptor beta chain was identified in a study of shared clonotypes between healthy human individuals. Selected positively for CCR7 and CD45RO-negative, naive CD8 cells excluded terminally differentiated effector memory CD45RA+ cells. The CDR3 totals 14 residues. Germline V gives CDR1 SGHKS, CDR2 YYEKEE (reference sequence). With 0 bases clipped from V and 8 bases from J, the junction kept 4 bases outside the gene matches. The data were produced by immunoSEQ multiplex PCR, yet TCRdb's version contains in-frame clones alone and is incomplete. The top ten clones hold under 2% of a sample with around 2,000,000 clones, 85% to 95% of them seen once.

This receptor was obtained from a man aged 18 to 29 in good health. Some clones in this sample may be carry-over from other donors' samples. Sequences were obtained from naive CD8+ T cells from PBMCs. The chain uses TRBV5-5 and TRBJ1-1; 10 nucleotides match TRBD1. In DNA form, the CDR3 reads TGTGCCAGCAGCTTGGGACAGGGGGCCGCCGAAGCTTTCTTT. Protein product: CASSLGQGAAEAFF.